What follows are 10 T cell receptor beta chains derived from one specimen sequenced in a study of T-cell reconstitution after alpha-beta-depleted transplantation in children. The library targeted TCRbeta and was prepared with unique molecular identifiers. TCRdb reanalysed the PCR reads using MiXCR and keeps one entry per CDR3 protein. The profile shows around 490,000 distinct CDR3 sequences, approximately 10% of them singletons. Sequenced here: PBMCs, mostly from graft donor cells, sampled 180 days after TCRalphabeta/CD19-depleted stem cell transplant. These receptors were collected from a female patient under 10 years old who had a stem cell transplant for aplastic anemia, so the T cells may come from the graft donor.

There are a few counts of this clonotype. A junction end diverges from the germline sequence, so it may reflect a read error. J is TRBJ2-1 and V is TRBV7-2; 10 bases map to TRBD2. This CDR3 has 13 residues. Germline CDR1 reads SGHTA; CDR2 reads FQGNSA. The CDR3 is CASSLVLAGTGLF. The DNA for the CDR3 is TGTGCCAGCAGCTTAGTACTAGCGGGAACGGGGCTCTTC.

V and J are TRBV7-8 and TRBJ2-7; no definite D call. The CDR3 is 13 amino acids. Between the trimmed V and J ends, which lost 1 base and 4 bases, there was a span of 8 bases. Per the germline V gene, CDR1 is SGHVS and CDR2 is FQNEAQ. The CDR3 sequence: CASSLEPQYEQYV. Written as DNA, the CDR3 is TGTGCCAGCAGCTTAGAGCCTCAATACGAGCAGTACGTC.

CDR3 nucleotides: TGCAGTGCTAGAGATCCCGGGGCCTGGGGGGCCAACGTCCTGACTTTC. Protein: CSARDPGAWGANVLTF. The chain is built from TRBV20-1 and TRBJ2-6; D is possibly TRBD1 or TRBD2 (5 bases each). This CDR3 spans 16 amino acids. The V and J ends lost 0 bases and 4 bases respectively, with 13 bases between them. Germline V gene data show CDR1 as DFQATT and CDR2 as SNEGSKA (reference sequence).

Details on this clonotype: An end of the junction differs from the germline gene, which may be a read error. CDR3 bases: TGTGCCAGCAGCTTAATTACGGGACTTGGAAACAGTCAGTACTTC. Translating gives CASSLITGLGNSQYF. V usage is TRBV7-2 and J usage is TRBJ2-4; TRBD2 is a possible D gene (6 bases). This CDR3 region has 15 residues. CDR1 is SGHTA and CDR2 is FQGNSA in the germline V gene.

The chain links TRBV12-3 or TRBV12-4 to TRBJ1-1; 11 positions match TRBD1. V shed 5 bases, J shed 5 bases, and the junction held 4 bases outside the gene matches. The CDR3 consists of 14 residues. The CDR3 is CASSQGQGVTEAFF. As DNA, the CDR3 is TGTGCCAGCAGTCAGGGACAGGGGGTTACTGAAGCTTTCTTT.

The J gene is TRBJ2-1, the V gene TRBV12-3 or TRBV12-4, with TRBD2 identical over 8 bases. CDR3 length: 18 amino acids. Trimming at V came to 11 bases and at J to 6 bases, leaving 24 bases not matched to a gene. CDR3 amino acids: CASEWAGSGTRSLNEQFF. DNA for the CDR3: TGTGCCTCCGAGTGGGCTGGGTCCGGGACTAGATCCCTCAATGAGCAGTTCTTC.

In nucleotides, the CDR3 is TGTGCCAGCAGTTTATCCCGGGCCGGGGAGCTGTTTTTT. Its protein product is CASSLSRAGELFF. The chain has TRBV27 and TRBJ2-2; no reliable D call. The germline CDR1 and CDR2 sequences are MNHEY and SMNVEV (reference sequence). This CDR3 contains 13 residues. V lost 0 bases to trimming and J lost 6 bases, with 5 bases between them.

The rearrangement uses TRBV24-1 and TRBJ2-2; tentative D call: TRBD1 (5 bases). The germline CDR1 and CDR2 sequences are KGHDR and SFDVKD. V lost 7 bases and J 2 bases, leaving 7 bases between the germline ends. The CDR3 covers 13 residues. For the CDR3, the DNA is TGTGCCACCAGGACAGCTAACACCGGGGAGCTGTTTTTT. Translating it yields CATRTANTGELFF.

The genes are TRBV24-1 and TRBJ2-1; D might be TRBD2 (6 bases). This CDR3 is 18 amino acids long. The V gene lost 1 base and the J gene lost 2 bases, with 17 bases spanning the gap. CDR1 and CDR2 (germline): KGHDR, SFDVKD. The CDR3 region has the DNA TGTGCCACCAGTGATTTCCCCTTGAAGGCGGGGCCCTACAATGAGCAGTTCTTC. Encoded protein: CATSDFPLKAGPYNEQFF.

This clonotype appeared many times. V is TRBV7-6 and J is TRBJ1-4; no clear D. The CDR3 loop spans 17 amino acids. The V gene lost 5 bases and the J gene lost 5 bases, with 21 bases spanning the gap. Germline V gene lookup returns CDR1 SGHVS and CDR2 FNYEAQ. The CDR3 is CASSPIPGIGGNEKLFF. The CDR3 DNA is TGTGCCAGCAGCCCCATACCGGGAATCGGCGGAAATGAAAAACTGTTTTTT.